These T cell receptor beta chains were read from a single sample in a study of T-cell memory formation after mild COVID-19. Each CDR3 protein is one row after TCRdb ran MiXCR on the 5' RACE reads. The data contain about 110,000 distinct CDR3 sequences, around an eighth of them singletons. Sequences were obtained from PBMCs or a T cell subset sorted from them (not recorded which). The origin of the receptors is a man between 18 and 35 years old who had mild COVID-19 (a few samples of this study predate the infection). Cell type and time point are not known. CDR3s include the opening cysteine and the closing phenylalanine or tryptophan. Fields, in order: clone size, V gene, D gene, J gene, CDR3 protein, CDR3 DNA. A D gene is named only where the DNA matches it firmly. Clone size appears in some rows only: once, few, many, or a class for an expanded clone.

many,TRBV7-6,TRBD2,TRBJ2-1,CASSFELAGDHNEQFF,TGTGCCAGCAGCTTCGAACTAGCGGGGGACCACAATGAGCAGTTCTTC
few,TRBV2,.,TRBJ2-1,CASIPAGDEQFF,TGTGCCAGCATCCCCGCTGGGGATGAGCAGTTCTTC
.,TRBV7-9,.,TRBJ1-2,CASSLPALYGYTF,TGTGCCAGCAGCTTACCCGCCCTCTATGGCTACACCTTC
many,TRBV29-1,.,TRBJ2-7,CSVEDARSSYEQYF,TGCAGCGTTGAAGACGCCCGGAGCTCCTACGAGCAGTACTTC
once,TRBV7-9,.,TRBJ2-3,CASREGGTDTQYF,TGTGCCAGCAGAGAGGGGGGCACAGATACGCAGTATTTT
.,TRBV6-5,.,TRBJ1-2,CASLGGETHNYGYTF,TGTGCCAGCTTGGGAGGCGAAACTCATAACTATGGCTACACCTTC
.,TRBV7-2,.,TRBJ2-7,CASSPRVVSEQYF,TGTGCCAGCAGCCCCAGGGTGGTCAGCGAGCAGTACTTC
.,TRBV20-1,TRBD1,TRBJ1-2,CSAHFHIQGNYGYTF,TGCAGTGCCCACTTCCATATACAGGGGAACTATGGCTACACCTTC
many,TRBV6-2/TRBV6-3,.,TRBJ1-5,CASSYSRGTGGNQPQHF,TGTGCCAGCAGTTACAGTAGGGGGACTGGTGGCAATCAGCCCCAGCATTTT
.,TRBV4-3,.,TRBJ2-6,CASSQDLGSGANVLTF,TGCGCCAGCAGCCAAGATCTTGGGTCTGGGGCCAACGTCCTGACTTTC
few,TRBV11-2,.,TRBJ2-3,CASSQSLGDTQYF,TGTGCCAGCAGCCAATCGCTAGGGGATACGCAGTATTTT
few,TRBV4-3,.,TRBJ1-3,CASSPLAGTTGNTIYF,TGCGCCAGCAGCCCCTTAGCCGGGACGACTGGAAACACCATATATTTT
.,TRBV12-3/TRBV12-4,.,TRBJ1-1,CASSLIPPSNTEAFF,TGTGCCAGCAGTTTAATCCCTCCGTCGAACACTGAAGCTTTCTTT
.,TRBV12-3/TRBV12-4,.,TRBJ1-1,CASSQQVPMNTEAFF,TGTGCCAGCAGTCAGCAAGTACCCATGAACACTGAAGCTTTCTTT
.,TRBV7-2,.,TRBJ1-2,CASSLLSGGLYGYTF,TGTGCCAGCAGCTTACTCTCGGGGGGCCTCTATGGCTACACCTTC
few,TRBV28,TRBD2,TRBJ2-1,CASSLVAGALNEQFF,TGTGCCAGCAGTTTAGTAGCGGGGGCCCTCAATGAGCAGTTCTTC
.,TRBV9,TRBD2,TRBJ2-3,CASSVAYASGHTDTQYF,TGTGCCAGCAGCGTAGCTTACGCTAGCGGACACACAGATACGCAGTATTTT
.,TRBV5-1,TRBD2,TRBJ2-7,CASSFRRRGANYEQYF,TGCGCCAGCAGCTTTAGACGGCGGGGGGCCAACTACGAGCAGTACTTC
many,TRBV4-1,TRBD1,TRBJ2-6,CASSQEGGVGANVLTF,TGCGCCAGCAGCCAAGAAGGGGGCGTAGGGGCCAACGTCCTGACTTTC
.,TRBV7-6,.,TRBJ2-7,CASSPSTMVTSDEQYF,TGTGCCAGCAGCCCATCGACCATGGTTACATCCGACGAGCAGTACTTC
few,TRBV9,.,TRBJ1-2,CASSGGANYGYTF,TGTGCCAGCAGCGGCGGCGCTAACTATGGCTACACCTTC
few,TRBV5-4,.,TRBJ1-1,CASSSGQPEAFF,TGTGCCAGCAGCAGTGGACAGCCTGAAGCTTTCTTT
many,TRBV18,.,TRBJ2-3,CASSPDQALQTEDTDTQYF,TGTGCCAGCTCCCCAGATCAGGCCCTTCAGACCGAAGACACAGATACGCAGTATTTT
.,TRBV4-1,.,TRBJ2-2,CASSQVWGITNTGELFF,TGCGCCAGCAGCCAAGTTTGGGGGATTACGAACACCGGGGAGCTGTTTTTT
.,TRBV3-1,.,TRBJ2-5,CASSQSFGAQETQYF,TGTGCCAGCAGCCAATCCTTCGGGGCCCAAGAGACCCAGTACTTC
few,TRBV11-2,TRBD2,TRBJ2-5,CASSLDLAGGETQYF,TGTGCCAGCAGCTTAGATCTAGCGGGGGGGGAGACCCAGTACTTC
.,TRBV12-3/TRBV12-4,TRBD1,TRBJ1-5,CASGHRGVNQPQHF,TGTGCCAGCGGACACAGGGGGGTAAATCAGCCCCAGCATTTT
.,TRBV5-1,.,TRBJ1-2,CASSKEWRGGYGYTF,TGCGCCAGCAGCAAGGAGTGGAGGGGAGGATATGGCTACACCTTC
.,TRBV5-6,TRBD1,TRBJ1-5,CASSLGQGAYQPQHF,TGTGCCAGCAGCTTGGGGCAGGGGGCATATCAGCCCCAGCATTTT
.,TRBV29-1,.,TRBJ1-2,CSVVFIHGYTF,TGCAGCGTTGTGTTCATCCATGGCTACACCTTC
few,TRBV29-1,TRBD1,TRBJ2-7,CSVEEDRPEQYF,TGCAGCGTTGAAGAGGACAGGCCAGAGCAGTACTTC
.,TRBV4-1,.,TRBJ1-1,CASSQEGGRTEAFF,TGCGCCAGCAGCCAAGAGGGGGGGCGAACTGAAGCTTTCTTT
.,TRBV3-1,.,TRBJ1-1,CASSQGYSELNTEAFF,TGTGCCAGCAGCCAAGGTTATAGCGAACTAAACACTGAAGCTTTCTTT
few,TRBV5-6,TRBD1,TRBJ1-1,CATETGTGNTEAFF,TGTGCCACCGAAACCGGGACAGGGAACACTGAAGCTTTCTTT
.,TRBV12-3/TRBV12-4,.,TRBJ1-3,CASSLYVGNTIYF,TGTGCCAGCAGTTTATACGTAGGAAACACCATATATTTT
.,TRBV7-6,.,TRBJ2-3,CASSLMRVLPDTQYF,TGTGCCAGCAGCCTAATGCGGGTTCTACCAGATACGCAGTATTTT
.,TRBV7-9,.,TRBJ1-1,CASSLGNLGPEAFF,TGTGCAAGCAGCTTAGGGAATTTAGGACCTGAAGCTTTCTTT
.,TRBV7-9,.,TRBJ2-7,CASRPYDRPYEQYF,TGTGCCAGCAGACCCTATGACAGACCCTACGAGCAGTACTTC
many,TRBV3-1,.,TRBJ2-1,CASSPDYNEQFF,TGTGCCAGCAGCCCCGACTACAATGAGCAGTTCTTC
.,TRBV28,TRBD1,TRBJ2-6,CASSWTGVRLGANVLTF,TGTGCCAGCAGTTGGACAGGTGTCCGCTTGGGGGCCAACGTCCTGACTTTC
many,TRBV10-3,TRBD1,TRBJ2-5,CAISESDRVPETQYF,TGTGCCATCAGTGAGTCAGACAGGGTGCCAGAGACCCAGTACTTC
many,TRBV20-1,TRBD2,TRBJ2-3,CSAERGATDTQYF,TGCAGTGCCGAGCGGGGAGCTACAGATACGCAGTATTTT
few,TRBV5-1,.,TRBJ1-1,CASSLSSSATEAFF,TGCGCCAGCAGCTTGTCCTCTAGTGCCACTGAAGCTTTCTTT
.,TRBV7-9,.,TRBJ2-7,CATRRGAREEQYF,TGTGCCACCCGTCGGGGGGCGCGAGAGGAGCAGTACTTC
.,TRBV9,.,TRBJ2-6,CASSVVVPNSGANVLTF,TGTGCCAGCAGCGTAGTGGTGCCGAACTCTGGGGCCAACGTCCTGACTTTC
.,TRBV15,.,TRBJ1-1,CATSRDRTRDVNTEAFF,TGTGCCACCAGCAGAGATAGAACCAGGGACGTGAACACTGAAGCTTTCTTT
.,TRBV7-9,.,TRBJ2-3,CASSTTFGGGATDTQYF,TGTGCCAGCAGCACTACCTTTGGGGGGGGCGCCACAGATACGCAGTATTTT
.,TRBV6-5,.,TRBJ1-3,CASSYSFSHSGNTIYF,TGTGCCAGCAGTTACTCTTTCAGCCACTCTGGAAACACCATATATTTT
many,TRBV7-2,.,TRBJ2-2,CASSFEGFTGELFF,TGTGCCAGCAGCTTTGAAGGATTCACCGGGGAGCTGTTTTTT
many,TRBV6-4,TRBD2,TRBJ2-1,CASSPTSGEYNEQFF,TGTGCCAGCAGTCCGACTAGCGGGGAGTACAATGAGCAGTTCTTC
.,TRBV10-2,.,TRBJ2-3,CASSPAGVHTDTQYF,TGCGCCAGCAGCCCAGCGGGCGTACACACAGATACGCAGTATTTT
few,TRBV12-3/TRBV12-4,TRBD1,TRBJ1-5,CASSLKGGQVQNQPQHF,TGTGCCAGCAGCCTAAAAGGCGGACAGGTGCAAAATCAGCCCCAGCATTTT
.,TRBV6-5,.,TRBJ1-1,CASSYLPGAANTEAFF,TGTGCCAGCAGTTACCTTCCAGGGGCCGCAAACACTGAAGCTTTCTTT
.,TRBV10-3,.,TRBJ2-2,CAISESRLAGNTGELFF,TGTGCCATCAGTGAGTCGAGGTTGGCAGGGAACACCGGGGAGCTGTTTTTT
.,TRBV12-3/TRBV12-4,.,TRBJ1-1,CASSIVMNTEAFF,TGTGCCAGCAGTATTGTTATGAACACTGAAGCTTTCTTT
few,TRBV7-9,.,TRBJ1-6,CASSLEGDNSPLHF,TGTGCCAGCAGCTTAGAAGGGGATAATTCACCCCTCCACTTT
few,TRBV20-1,.,TRBJ2-3,CSASMLHLSTDTQYF,TGCAGTGCTAGTATGCTCCACCTTAGCACAGATACGCAGTATTTT
.,TRBV9,.,TRBJ2-5,CASSVGGRGRQETQYF,TGTGCCAGCAGCGTAGGGGGGAGGGGGCGCCAAGAGACCCAGTACTTC
few,TRBV5-6,.,TRBJ2-3,CASSPTPGDTQYF,TGTGCCAGCAGCCCGACCCCCGGGGATACGCAGTATTTT
.,TRBV5-6,TRBD2,TRBJ2-5,CASSLGTRSETQYF,TGTGCCAGCAGCTTGGGGACTAGATCAGAGACCCAGTACTTC